These 11 T cell receptor beta chains originate from one sample sequenced in a study of blood T cell repertoires in COVID-19. Measured with immunoSEQ multiplex PCR; TCRdb has only the in-frame clones, and not every one. This sample yields approximately 200,000 clones, of which 86% are seen a single time; roughly 2% belongs to the top ten. Sequencing was done on a sample of peripheral blood. All receptors come from a woman aged 50 to 60 with acute or convalescent COVID-19.

V and J are TRBV15 and TRBJ2-2; no clear D gene. The CDR3 consists of 14 residues. Germline CDR1 and CDR2: LNHNV and YYDKDF (reference sequence). The V end was cut by 0 bases, the J end by 4 bases, with 6 bases between. CDR3 nucleotides: TGTGCCACCAGCAGAGATGTCAGCACCGGGGAGCTGTTTTTT. Protein sequence: CATSRDVSTGELFF.

The J gene is TRBJ2-1, the V gene TRBV9, with 10 nucleotides matching TRBD2. Germline CDR1 SGDLS, CDR2 YYNGEE. The J segment lost 3 bases and the V segment lost 4 bases, leaving 7 bases of the junction unmatched. The CDR3 is made up of 16 amino acids. The chain's CDR3 is CASSLTGLANYNEQFF. In DNA form, the CDR3 reads TGTGCCAGCAGCCTAACGGGACTAGCGAACTACAATGAGCAGTTCTTC.

This clone was counted once. This sample also contains other DNA sequences that code for the same CDR3. The CDR3 bases are TGCGCCAGCAGCTTGGGCAGAGAGACCCAGTACTTC. Its protein is CASSLGRETQYF. The chain joins TRBV5-1 to TRBJ2-5; D is unclear. This CDR3 comprises 12 residues. Per germline, CDR1 SGHRS and CDR2 YFSETQ. The V end was cut by 0 bases, the J end by 4 bases, with 4 bases between.

This chain links TRBV5-1 with TRBJ2-1; TRBD2 is a possible D gene (6 bases). V gave up 4 bases and J gave up 16 bases, with 18 bases separating them. The CDR3 is 12 amino acids. Germline values: CDR1 SGHRS, CDR2 YFSETQ. CDR3 in amino acids: CASSEKTSLIFF. The CDR3 coding sequence is TGCGCCAGCAGCGAGAAGACTAGTTTAATATTCTTC.

The genes are TRBV6-6 and TRBJ1-1; D gene unclear. The CDR3 covers 12 residues. Germline V gene sequence: CDR1 MNHNY, CDR2 SVGAGI (reference sequence). Trimming cost V 7 bases and J 6 bases, with 12 bases left between them. CDR3 region: CASNMGDPEAFF. CDR3 in DNA: TGTGCCAGCAACATGGGAGACCCTGAAGCTTTCTTT.

The chain combines TRBV4-1 with TRBJ1-2; TRBD1 agrees at 7 bases. CDR3 size: 13 residues. V lost 9 bases and J lost 6; bases outside the gene matches: 10. Germline values: CDR1 MGHRA, CDR2 YSYEKL. The CDR3: CASTARQGDGYTF. The CDR3 nucleotides read TGCGCCAGTACCGCCCGACAGGGTGATGGCTACACCTTC.

J is TRBJ1-2 and V is TRBV7-2, with TRBD1 as a possible D gene (6 bases). Per the germline V gene, CDR1 is SGHTA and CDR2 is FQGNSA. V lost 3 bases and J 6 bases, leaving 14 bases between the germline ends. This CDR3 is 14 amino acids long. The CDR3 nucleotides read TGTGCCAGCAGCTTGCATTCAGGGGTGGATGGCTACACCTTC. Translating it yields CASSLHSGVDGYTF.

The rearrangement links TRBV3-1 (or the pseudogene TRBV3-2) to TRBJ1-1, with D uncertain. The CDR3 length is 14 residues. CDR1 and CDR2 (germline): LGHDT, YNNKEL (reference sequence). V was cut by 0 bases and J by 5 bases, with 10 bases left in between. The CDR3 DNA reads as TGTGCCAGCAGCCAAGAATTGCGGGGTACTGAAGCTTTCTTT. It translates to CASSQELRGTEAFF.

J is TRBJ2-6 and V is TRBV5-1, with 7 bases lining up with TRBD1. CDR1 SGHRS and CDR2 YFSETQ come from the germline V gene. This CDR3 has 16 amino acids. V was clipped by 4 bases and J by 0 bases; unmatched bases: 4. CDR3 nucleotides: TGCGCCAGCAGCCTCGGACAGGTCTCTGGGGCCAACGTCCTGACTTTC. It specifies CASSLGQVSGANVLTF.

This clone was observed once. The J gene is TRBJ2-3, the V gene TRBV13, with a possible D match to TRBD1 (6 bases). Per the germline V gene, CDR1 is PRHDT and CDR2 is FYEKMQ (reference sequence). V gave up 4 bases and J gave up 2 bases, with 16 bases separating them. The CDR3 has 16 amino acids. CDR3 nucleotide sequence: TGTGCCAGCAGCTCACCGGGCCCAGGGGCCACAGATACGCAGTATTTT. Translation: CASSSPGPGATDTQYF. Filled out from reference TRBV13 and TRBJ2-3, the complete variable domain reads AAGVIQSPRHLIKEKRETATLKCYPIPRHDTVYWYQQGPGQDPQFLISFYEKMQSDKGSIPDRFSAQQFSDYHSELNMSSLELGDSALYFCASSSPGPGATDTQYFGPGTRLTVL.

This chain uses TRBV18 with TRBJ2-2, with TRBD2 matching 10 bases. V trimming: 3 bases; J trimming: 5 bases; junction bases outside the gene matches: 9. This CDR3 has 17 residues. CDR1 and CDR2 from the germline V gene are KGHSH and LQKENI. The CDR3 DNA is TGTGCCAGCTCACCGACGCTAGCGGGAGTCGGGACCGGGGAGCTGTTTTTT. Its protein product is CASSPTLAGVGTGELFF.